This T cell receptor beta chain was captured by sequencing in a study of read filtering for tumor transcriptome and immune sequencing. Looking at the study overall: The cohort had about 16 men and about 15 women aged about 45 to 80, mean about 70 years. TCR-mapped reads were about 3.5 to 10.27 million with IR-seq versus 85 to 1273 with RNA-seq. Transcriptome libraries were built from DNase-treated RNA.

Germline assignment: CDR1 DFQATT and CDR2 SNEGSKA (reference sequence). Trimming took 6 bases from V and 4 from J, leaving 16 bases between them. This CDR3 is 14 amino acids long. Bone marrow was sampled from every patient at the time of active disease. This clonotype was recorded many times. From about 400 ng of RNA, a library with molecular barcoded alpha/delta and beta/gamma adaptors was made. TCRdb recomputed calls from the reads with MiXCR, one row per CDR3 protein. The sample has about 130,000 distinct CDR3 sequences, over 10% seen once. This clonotype was obtained from a donor at least 40 years old with multiple myeloma. V is TRBV20-1 and J is TRBJ1-5, with a weak D call TRBD1 (6 bases). What was sequenced was a population of CD138-negative cells sorted from bone marrow. CDR3 nucleotides: TGCAGTGCCCGCGCGGGGGCTGGAAATCAGCCCCAGCATTTT. Its protein product is CSARAGAGNQPQHF.